The 25 T cell receptor beta chains presented below share a single source sample, sequenced in a study of T-cell memory formation after mild COVID-19. One entry per CDR3 protein, called by TCRdb with MiXCR from the 5' RACE reads. The sample lists about 140,000 distinct CDR3 sequences; approximately 15% were seen once. Sequencing was carried out using PBMCs or a T cell subset sorted from them (not recorded which). Receptors were obtained from an adult woman who had mild COVID-19 (a few samples of this study predate the infection). Cell type and time point are not known.

This chain uses TRBV25-1 with TRBJ2-3; 8 nucleotides align to TRBD2. CDR1 and CDR2 from the germline V gene are MGHDK and SYGVNS. After removal of 1 base from V and 4 bases from J, the junction contained 10 bases not matched to a gene. This CDR3 has 17 amino acids. DNA for the CDR3: TGTGCCAGCAGTGAATGGTCACGGGAGGGAGTCGCAGATACGCAGTATTTT. It yields the protein CASSEWSREGVADTQYF.

The chain carries TRBV20-1 and TRBJ1-5; D perhaps matches TRBD1 (5 bases). Germline V gene lookup returns CDR1 DFQATT and CDR2 SNEGSKA (reference sequence). The CDR3 extends over 16 amino acids. Between the trimmed V and J ends, which lost 4 bases and 1 base, there was a span of 17 bases. CDR3 coding DNA: TGCAGTGCTATCAGTCCGGGGGGGGGAAGCAATCAGCCCCAGCATTTT. It codes for CSAISPGGGSNQPQHF.

The rearrangement links TRBV4-1 to TRBJ1-1; perhaps TRBD1 as D (6 bases). The CDR3 consists of 14 residues. Between the trimmed V and J ends, which lost 4 bases and 1 base, there was a span of 10 bases. Looked up from germline, CDR1 is MGHRA and CDR2 is YSYEKL. The DNA for the CDR3 is TGCGCCAGCAGCCGAACGACAGGGAACACTGAAGCTTTCTTT. This sequence encodes CASSRTTGNTEAFF.

This clonotype was seen a handful of times. The chain recombines TRBV18 with TRBJ2-7; D uncertain. Trimming stripped 2 bases from V and 2 bases from J, with 10 bases between. This CDR3 region has 14 residues. Germline V lookup: CDR1 KGHSH, CDR2 LQKENI. The CDR3 DNA follows: TGTGCCAGCTCACCATCGGACGGACCCTACGAGCAGTACTTC. Translation: CASSPSDGPYEQYF. The full variable domain, with the rest looked up from reference TRBV18 and TRBJ2-7, is NAGVMQNPRHLVRRRGQEARLRCSPMKGHSHVYWYRQLPEEGLKFMVYLQKENIIDESGMPKERFSAEFPKEGPSILRIQQVVRGDSAAYFCASSPSDGPYEQYFGPGTRLTVT.

The sample holds a few counts of this clonotype. The V call is TRBV29-1, the J call TRBJ2-1, with 8 bases lining up with TRBD2. The V segment lost 7 bases and the J segment 2 bases; nucleotides outside the gene matches: 7. Germline CDR1 reads SQVTM; CDR2 reads ANQGSEA. The CDR3 covers 14 residues. The CDR3 DNA sequence: TGCAGCGGGTATAGCGGGGCGACCTACAATGAGCAGTTCTTC. Protein product: CSGYSGATYNEQFF.

In this sample, this clonotype turned up a few times. This chain links TRBV12-3 or TRBV12-4 with TRBJ1-1; D remains ambiguous. Trimming took 3 bases from V and 6 from J, leaving 5 bases between them. This CDR3 has 11 amino acids. Written as DNA, the CDR3 is TGTGCCAGCAGTTTTGGTCCTGAAGCTTTCTTT. This translates into CASSFGPEAFF.

This clonotype was counted a few times. The chain uses TRBV7-2 and TRBJ2-5; no firm D call. The CDR3 extends over 15 amino acids. CDR1 SGHTA and CDR2 FQGNSA come from the germline V gene. V lost 2 bases, J lost 0 bases, and 10 bases lay in between. CDR3 nucleotides: TGTGCCAGCAGCTTATTTCTACCGTACCAAGAGACCCAGTACTTC. Protein product: CASSLFLPYQETQYF. Based on the CDR3 plus reference TRBV7-2 and TRBJ2-5, the full variable domain is GAGVSQSPSNKVTEKGKDVELRCDPISGHTALYWYRQSLGQGLEFLIYFQGNSAPDKSGLPSDRFSAERTGGSVSTLTIQRTQQEDSAVYLCASSLFLPYQETQYFGPGTRLLVL.

This chain links TRBV12-3 or TRBV12-4 with TRBJ2-7, with 8 bases lining up with TRBD2. Unmatched junction bases numbered 3, after V lost 2 bases and J lost 0 bases. CDR3 size: 15 residues. The chain's CDR3 is CASSLRLALSYEQYF. The CDR3 region has the DNA TGTGCCAGCAGTTTACGACTAGCGCTCTCCTACGAGCAGTACTTC.

The chain combines TRBV14 with TRBJ1-1, with 9 positions matching TRBD1. Germline lookup yields CDR1 SGHDN and CDR2 FVKESK. V was pared by 1 base and J by 5 bases, with 11 bases of the junction left unmatched. The CDR3 contains 17 residues. The CDR3 here is CASSQVPYRGRFTEAFF. CDR3 bases: TGTGCCAGCAGCCAAGTCCCTTACAGGGGGCGGTTTACTGAAGCTTTCTTT.

The chain couples TRBV14 to TRBJ1-1, with D possibly matching TRBD1 (5 bases). CDR3 length: 15 residues. Looked up from germline, CDR1 is SGHDN and CDR2 is FVKESK. The germline V and J ends were trimmed by 4 bases and 1 base, with 13 bases remaining between them. DNA of the CDR3: TGTGCCAGCAGCCCAACCCAGGGATGGAACACTGAAGCTTTCTTT. Translation gives CASSPTQGWNTEAFF.

In its sample, this clonotype was seen once. The chain combines TRBV15 with TRBJ2-7; tentative D call: TRBD1 (6 bases). V was shortened by 0 bases and J by 3 bases, with 12 bases between the two germline ends. The CDR3 is 15 amino acids. The germline CDR1 and CDR2 sequences are LNHNV and YYDKDF (reference sequence). The CDR3 sequence: CATSRDRRGFYEQYF. In nucleotides, the CDR3 is TGTGCCACCAGCAGAGATCGAAGGGGGTTCTACGAGCAGTACTTC.

This clonotype came up many times. The V call is TRBV6-5, the J call TRBJ2-1, with 14 nucleotides matching TRBD2. This CDR3 is 16 amino acids long. The J segment lost 2 bases and the V segment lost 5 bases, leaving 2 bases of the junction unmatched. CDR1 MNHEY and CDR2 SVGAGI come from the germline V gene. This CDR3 reads CASSMTSGGAYNEQFF. The CDR3 nucleotides are TGTGCCAGCAGTATGACTAGCGGGGGGGCCTACAATGAGCAGTTCTTC.

The CDR3 region is CATREGTEAFF. In nucleotides, the CDR3 is TGTGCCACTAGGGAAGGCACTGAAGCTTTCTTT. The chain joins TRBV24-1 to TRBJ1-1; D is undetermined. This CDR3 is 11 amino acids long. V dropped 10 bases and J dropped 4 bases, with 9 bases sitting between them. From germline, CDR1 is KGHDR and CDR2 SFDVKD.

This clonotype was seen more than once but under ten times. The chain combines TRBV12-3 or TRBV12-4 with TRBJ2-7, with 12 bases identical to TRBD1. With 3 bases clipped from V and 7 bases from J, the junction kept 4 bases outside the gene matches. CDR3 length: 14 residues. The CDR3 protein is CASSFGTGGMEQYF. The CDR3 nucleotides read TGTGCCAGCAGTTTTGGGACAGGGGGCATGGAGCAGTACTTC.

This clonotype occurred a few times. The chain combines TRBV29-1 with TRBJ2-7; D might be TRBD2 (5 bases). V lost 5 bases and J lost 2, with 16 bases in between. This CDR3 has 14 amino acids. Germline CDR1 and CDR2: SQVTM and ANQGSEA. The CDR3 sequence is CSVMSEGAAYEQYF. The CDR3 DNA reads TGCAGCGTTATGTCTGAGGGAGCCGCCTACGAGCAGTACTTC.

A note on this clonotype: One end of the junction is discordant with germline, which a read error may explain. V is TRBV3-1 and J is TRBJ2-5; 9 bases agree with TRBD1. CDR3 length: 12 residues. Germline V gene data show CDR1 as LGHDT and CDR2 as YNNKEL (reference sequence). CDR3: CASSSGTGNFDF. In DNA, the CDR3 is TGTGCCAGCAGCTCCGGGACAGGGAACTTCGACTTC.

This clonotype occurred a few times. The gene calls are TRBV24-1 and TRBJ2-7; maybe TRBD1 (6 bases). The V and J ends lost 6 bases and 2 bases respectively, with 10 bases between them. The CDR3 totals 13 residues. The germline gives CDR1 KGHDR, CDR2 SFDVKD. The CDR3 DNA follows: TGTGCCACCAGTCCAGACAGGACCTACGAGCAGTACTTC. This encodes CATSPDRTYEQYF.

The chain links TRBV4-1 to TRBJ2-1; 8 bases match TRBD1. Germline V lookup: CDR1 MGHRA, CDR2 YSYEKL. The V gene end was trimmed by 4 bases and the J gene end by 2 bases; junction bases not matched to a gene: 19. This CDR3 has 20 amino acids. The CDR3 reads CASSRQRGGTGRIPYNEQFF. In DNA, the CDR3 is TGCGCCAGCAGCCGCCAGAGGGGCGGGACAGGAAGGATCCCCTACAATGAGCAGTTCTTC.

The chain combines TRBV6-2 or TRBV6-3 with TRBJ2-6; 10 nucleotides align to TRBD1. J lost 0 bases, V lost 5 bases, and 1 base had no gene match. This CDR3 comprises 16 residues. Germline V gene lookup returns CDR1 MNHEY and CDR2 SVGEGT. The CDR3 sequence is CASSRDRGSGANVLTF. The CDR3 DNA reads as TGTGCCAGCAGTCGGGACAGGGGCTCTGGGGCCAACGTCCTGACTTTC.

This clonotype was counted between two and nine times. This chain connects TRBV10-3 to TRBJ2-1; 7 bases line up with TRBD2. CDR1 ENHRY and CDR2 SYGVKD come from the germline V gene. Trimming removed 4 bases from V and 1 base from J; junction bases left unmatched: 4. There are 15 residues in the CDR3. The DNA for the CDR3 is TGTGCCATCAGTGGACTAGCAGGGTCCTACAATGAGCAGTTCTTC. It translates to CAISGLAGSYNEQFF.

This clonotype showed up just a few times. The J gene is TRBJ2-4, the V gene TRBV12-3 or TRBV12-4; D is perhaps TRBD2 (6 bases). V shed 3 bases and J shed 1 base, with 10 bases lying between them. This CDR3 has 15 residues. CDR3 nucleotide sequence: TGTGCCAGCAGTTTGGGGGGAACGGCCAAAAACATTCAGTACTTC. Its translation: CASSLGGTAKNIQYF.

This clonotype was detected only a few times. The CDR3 here is CASSQVGDENEQYF. The CDR3 DNA reads TGCGCCAGCAGCCAAGTTGGGGATGAGAACGAGCAGTACTTC. The chain links TRBV4-1 to TRBJ2-7, with unresolved D. CDR1 and CDR2 from the germline V gene are MGHRA and YSYEKL. The CDR3 is 14 residues long. V shed 1 base and J shed 5 bases, with 12 bases lying between them.

The chain combines TRBV19 with TRBJ2-1; maybe TRBD1 (5 bases). Germline CDR1 and CDR2: LNHDA and SQIVND (reference sequence). This CDR3 comprises 15 residues. Trimming cost V 2 bases and J 8 bases, with 16 bases left between them. The CDR3 sequence: CASSIRRAQWDEQFF. The CDR3 DNA reads TGTGCCAGTAGTATACGCAGGGCCCAATGGGATGAGCAGTTCTTC. Full variable domain (outside the CDR3, taken from reference TRBV19 and TRBJ2-1): DGGITQSPKYLFRKEGQNVTLSCEQNLNHDAMYWYRQDPGQGLRLIYYSQIVNDFQKGDIAEGYSVSREKKESFPLTVTSAQKNPTAFYLCASSIRRAQWDEQFFGPGTRLTVL.

The genes are TRBV12-3 or TRBV12-4 and TRBJ2-1; TRBD2 aligns across 11 bases. Trimming removed 7 bases from V and 4 bases from J; junction bases left unmatched: 6. This CDR3 contains 15 residues. The CDR3 sequence is CASILGTSGYNEQFF. The CDR3 coding sequence is TGTGCCAGCATCCTCGGGACTAGCGGTTACAATGAGCAGTTCTTC.

The genes are TRBV29-1 and TRBJ1-3; no reliable D call. Trimming left V 6 bases short and J 1 base short, with 10 bases between. Germline V gives CDR1 SQVTM, CDR2 ANQGSEA. The CDR3 covers 13 residues. DNA for the CDR3: TGCAGCGTAGCGCTGATGTCTGGAAACACCATATATTTT. It yields the protein CSVALMSGNTIYF.